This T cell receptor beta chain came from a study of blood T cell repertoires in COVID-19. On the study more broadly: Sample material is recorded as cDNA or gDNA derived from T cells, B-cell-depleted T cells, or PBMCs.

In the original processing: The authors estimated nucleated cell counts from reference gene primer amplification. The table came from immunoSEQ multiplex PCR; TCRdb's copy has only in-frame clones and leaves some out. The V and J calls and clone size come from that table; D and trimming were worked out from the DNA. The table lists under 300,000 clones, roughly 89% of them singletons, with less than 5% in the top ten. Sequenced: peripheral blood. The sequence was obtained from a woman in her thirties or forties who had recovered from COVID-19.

CDR3 sequence reads: CASSGPFSTGPTEAFF. As DNA, the CDR3 is TGCGCCAGCAGTGGCCCTTTTTCGACAGGGCCGACTGAAGCTTTCTTT. The chain employs TRBV10-1 and TRBJ1-1, with 7 positions matching TRBD1. CDR3 length: 16 amino acids. Unmatched junction bases numbered 13, after V lost 4 bases and J lost 5 bases. Germline-derived CDR1 and CDR2 are WNHNN and SYGVQD (reference sequence).